The entry below gives a single T cell receptor (beta chain) sequence along with its context. What this receptor recognizes is not known. Base quality data are lacking; no much larger clone is found one base away. The record originates from a study of lymphopenia after photon versus proton radiotherapy (dated by TCRdb to the late 2010s). About the investigation overall: Photon and proton radiation therapy were compared by the study for their immunological effects in patients with gastrointestinal tumors who developed high-grade lymphopenia. The cohort comprised 15 to 20 patients with gastrointestinal tumors who received either photon or proton therapy and then developed lymphopenia. The goal of the study was to characterize the differences between the two radiation modalities in how they affect the immune system. The full study reports these points: The authors looked at the survival association only in patients who died, and they framed better survival with proton therapy as a possibility rather than a demonstrated result. Across the cohort, an inverse correlation was found between a larger post-nadir drop in TCR diversity and overall survival time among patients who died. Relative stability during treatment was observed in proton-treated patients, whereas loss of naive T cells and TCR diversity and gain of effector/memory populations were observed in photon-treated patients. After the lymphocyte count nadir, repertoires from photon-treated patients showed oligoclonal expansion, particularly of CD8+ Temra cells, and this expansion drove the decline in diversity.

The CDR3 starts with the cysteine, ends with the phenylalanine, and has 14 residues. Only CDR3 DNA is held: 42 bases, read in frame from base 1. V and J are truncated by 7 bases and 1 base respectively, leaving an intervening sequence of 11 bases. From the germline V gene (reference sequence), CDR1 is LNHDA and CDR2 is SQIVND. Receptors were amplified or captured by the immunoSEQ multiplex PCR assay. Alongside multiparametric flow cytometry, deep sequencing of rearranged TCR beta loci was used to profile the T cell repertoires. TCRdb's version of the immuneACCESS table is confined to in-frame rearrangements and falls short of the full clone set. An unresolved V gene accounts for under half of the shortfall where checked; the remainder is of unknown origin. Counted in this sample were some 30,000 clones; 90% of them appeared once. The ten largest clones take up approximately 7.3% of the sample.

The starting material was peripheral blood, obtained from a patient treated with photon-based radiotherapy. Here the chain combines TRBV19 and TRBJ2-1, with no D gene named confidently. The receptor's source is a woman aged 50 to 60 with pancreatic cancer. The nucleotide sequence is TGTGCCAGTACTACGAGTGGTTCCTACAATGAGCAGTTCTTC. Its protein product is CASTTSGSYNEQFF.